Sequencing of this T cell receptor beta chain was carried out in a study of CD8 T cells in Susac syndrome. CDR1 is SGHNT and CDR2 is YYREEE in the germline V gene (reference sequence). V was shortened by 4 bases and J by 4 bases, with 14 bases between the two germline ends. The CDR3 contains 14 residues. CD8+ and CD4+ T cells circulating in blood were sequenced for TCR beta. TEMRA cells were FACS-enriched and CD8+ and CD4+ T cells negatively isolated. Random hexamers were used to reverse transcribe an amount of roughly 0.5 to 1 ug RNA. The TCR beta CDR3 was amplified by immunoSEQ multiplex PCR across 54 Vbeta, 13 Jbeta. TCRdb passed the immunoSEQ multiplex PCR reads through MiXCR, listing each CDR3 protein once. Of just under 150,000 distinct CDR3 sequences in the sample, around 94% were seen once.

The sequencing input was CD4+ T cells from PBMCs. The chain carries TRBV5-4 and TRBJ2-5; either TRBD1 or TRBD2 may fit D (5 bases each). The TCR comes from a human donor in good health. The CDR3 region has the DNA TGTGCCAGCAGCCCCGGGACCGCCGCAGAGACCCAGTACTTC. Amino acid sequence: CASSPGTAAETQYF.